The text below deals with one T cell receptor beta chain. Its antigen is not known. The entry originates in a study of T cells expressing NK-cell markers. The length of the CDR3 is 14 residues. The V gene's germline CDR1 is SGHRS and CDR2 YFSETQ. TCR beta cDNA was made by 5'RACE template switching with UMIs. TCRdb processed the 5' RACE reads again and assigns one entry to each CDR3 protein, with no DNA. Seen in this sample are 440,000 or so distinct CDR3 sequences; the ten most common clones hold 6% to 8%. Whole-study findings and limits: Of the CD8+ T cell pool in over 5 donors, about 1.0-8% was accounted for by dominant NKG2C+ clonotypes.

The specimen sequenced was blood T cells: a sorted CD56 or NKG2C T cell subset, CD4+ or CD8+ T cells, or bulk PBMC T cells (not recorded which). The sequence was collected from a woman between 18 and 70 years old in good health. The rearrangement uses TRBV5-1 and TRBJ1-1. The CDR3: CASSLQNADTEAFF.